These T cell receptor beta chains were read from a single sample in a study of CD8 T cells in Susac syndrome. TCRdb redid the calling of the immunoSEQ multiplex PCR reads with MiXCR, one entry per CDR3 protein. This table holds 100,000 to 150,000 distinct CDR3 sequences, around 92% found once. The sequencing sample was made of CD4+ T cells from PBMCs. The receptors were sampled from a human donor with multiple sclerosis. Each CDR3 is given with its conserved first and last residue. A D gene is named only where the DNA matches it firmly. Only part of the rows carry a size: once, few, many, or a class if the clone is expanded.

-	TRBV6-5	-	TRBJ2-5	TGTGCCAGCAGTTCCAGCTGGGGAAACCAAGAGACCCAGTACTTC	CASSSSWGNQETQYF
-	TRBV3-1	-	TRBJ2-2	TGTGCCAGCAGCCAATGGGAAGATGTTACCGGGGAGCTGTTTTTT	CASSQWEDVTGELFF
-	TRBV5-1	-	TRBJ2-7	TGCGCCAGCAGCTTTTCGTCGGGGGCTCGTACGGGCGAGCAGTACTTC	CASSFSSGARTGEQYF
-	TRBV6-2/TRBV6-3	-	TRBJ1-1	TGTGCCAGCCGTGGAGCCGGGTCCCCCTGGGCTTTCTTT	CASRGAGSPWAFF
-	TRBV4-3	-	TRBJ2-1	TGCGCCAGCAGCCAAGAGGGGAAGGGGTACAATGAGCAGTTCTTC	CASSQEGKGYNEQFF
-	TRBV20-1	TRBD1	TRBJ1-1	TGCAGTGCTAGAGACAGGGGGGTCACTGAAGCTTTCTTT	CSARDRGVTEAFF
once	TRBV20-1	-	TRBJ2-7	TGCAGTGCTAAAGGGGACAAAACCTACGAGCAGTACTTC	CSAKGDKTYEQYF
-	TRBV30	-	TRBJ1-5	TGTGCCTGGAGTGTACCAGGGTGGGATCAGCCCCAGCATTTT	CAWSVPGWDQPQHF
-	TRBV4-1	-	TRBJ2-1	TGCGCCAGCAGCCAAGCAAACATCATCTCCTACAATGAGCAGTTCTTC	CASSQANIISYNEQFF
-	TRBV7-2	-	TRBJ1-3	TGTGCCAGCAGCTTACAAACAGCCGTCGGAAACACCATATATTTT	CASSLQTAVGNTIYF
-	TRBV20-1	-	TRBJ2-5	TGCAGTGCTAGTTTCGGTTCGGAGACCCAGTACTTC	CSASFGSETQYF
-	TRBV30	TRBD1	TRBJ2-5	TGTGCCTGGAGTGGTGGACAGGGAGTGACCCAGTACTTC	CAWSGGQGVTQYF
-	TRBV19	-	TRBJ1-1	TGTGCCAGTAGTGGGGGAAGTTACACTGAAGCTTTCTTT	CASSGGSYTEAFF
-	TRBV3-1	-	TRBJ1-2	TGTGCCAGCAGCCAAGAGCCCCGACCAGGGGAAATCGCCTTC	CASSQEPRPGEIAF
-	TRBV2	TRBD1	TRBJ2-5	TGTGCCAGCAGACGACAGGGTCCCAGCCAAGAGACCCAGTACTTC	CASRRQGPSQETQYF
-	TRBV12-3/TRBV12-4	TRBD1	TRBJ1-3	TGTGCCAGCACCCTGGGAGGGGGCGGCTCTGGAAACACCATATATTTT	CASTLGGGGSGNTIYF
-	TRBV2	TRBD2	TRBJ2-5	TGTGCCAGCAGTCCCAGTCAACTAGCGGGGGGGCGGACCCAGTACTTC	CASSPSQLAGGRTQYF
-	TRBV29-1	-	TRBJ1-2	TGCAGCGTTGGACCAGGGAAGGGCGACTATGGCTACACCTTC	CSVGPGKGDYGYTF
-	TRBV7-2	-	TRBJ2-1	TGTGCCAGCAGCTTATCGACTAGAGATAATGAGCAGTTCTTC	CASSLSTRDNEQFF
-	TRBV19	-	TRBJ1-1	TGTGCCAGTAGTAGGGGTTCAGCGAACACTGAAGCTTTCTTT	CASSRGSANTEAFF
once	TRBV29-1	TRBD2	TRBJ2-5	TGCAGCGCTAAAACTAGCGGGGGGGAGACCCAGTACTTC	CSAKTSGGETQYF
-	TRBV9	-	TRBJ2-7	TGTGCCAGCAGCAAGCACGACAGCGAGCAGTACTTC	CASSKHDSEQYF
-	TRBV7-2	TRBD1	TRBJ2-1	TGTGCCAGCATCTCTGCCCGGACAGGGAGAAATGAGCAGTTCTTC	CASISARTGRNEQFF
-	TRBV27	-	TRBJ1-2	TGTGCCAGCAGTTTGGGACCCTCCTTTGGCGGCTACACCTTC	CASSLGPSFGGYTF
-	TRBV20-1	-	TRBJ1-5	TGCAGTGCTCGATCCCCGACGACAGATAGCAATCAGCCCCAGCATTTT	CSARSPTTDSNQPQHF
once	TRBV18	TRBD1	TRBJ2-4	TGTGCCAGCTCGGGCGGGACAGGAGAAAACATTCAGTACTTC	CASSGGTGENIQYF
few	TRBV7-2	TRBD2	TRBJ2-5	TGTGCCAGTACCCTAGCGGGGGAGAAGGAGACCCAGTACTTC	CASTLAGEKETQYF
-	TRBV7-2	-	TRBJ2-1	TGTGCCAGCACCTCTCGTCCGGGCTACAATGAGCAGTTCTTC	CASTSRPGYNEQFF
once	TRBV30	TRBD1	TRBJ1-6	TGTGCCTGGAGTGTATGGAAGGACAGGGGCTCACCCCTCCACTTT	CAWSVWKDRGSPLHF
-	TRBV7-2	-	TRBJ1-5	TGTGCCAGCAGCTTAGTCGGACATAGCAATCAGCCCCAGCATTTT	CASSLVGHSNQPQHF
-	TRBV5-6	TRBD1	TRBJ2-5	TGTGCCAGCAGCTTAATATTCGACAGGGCGCAAGAGACCCAGTACTTC	CASSLIFDRAQETQYF
once	TRBV20-1	-	TRBJ2-1	TGCAGTGCTAGGCCTCTCTGGGCTGCGGCTTACAATGAGCAGTTCTTC	CSARPLWAAAYNEQFF
-	TRBV5-1	-	TRBJ2-7	TGCGCCAGCAGCTTGGATATGTATTACGAGCAGTACTTC	CASSLDMYYEQYF
-	TRBV30	-	TRBJ1-1	TGTGCCTGGAGTGGGGGGACACTGAACACTGAAGCTTTCTTT	CAWSGGTLNTEAFF
-	TRBV30	-	TRBJ1-6	TGTGCCTGGAGCCGGGCTACGGGTAATTCACCCCTCCACTTT	CAWSRATGNSPLHF
-	TRBV7-2	-	TRBJ2-5	TGTGCCAGCAGCTTAGCAGCTGGGCAAGAGACCCAGTACTTC	CASSLAAGQETQYF
-	TRBV7-9	-	TRBJ2-6	TGTGCCAGCAGCTTAGCAAAGGGGCTTGGGGCCAACGTCCTGACTTTC	CASSLAKGLGANVLTF
-	TRBV30	-	TRBJ2-6	TGTGCCTGGAGTGGGACTTCGTTATTAAACTCTGGGGCCAACGTCCTGACTTTC	CAWSGTSLLNSGANVLTF
few	TRBV9	TRBD1	TRBJ1-1	TGTGCCAGCAGTTTGACAGGGCACACTGAAGCTTTCTTT	CASSLTGHTEAFF
-	TRBV19	TRBD1	TRBJ2-1	TGTGCCAGTAGCCCCCCGGGACAGGGCTACAATGAGCAGTTCTTC	CASSPPGQGYNEQFF
-	TRBV29-1	-	TRBJ1-3	TGCAGCGCTAAGGACAGATCTGGAAACACCATATATTTT	CSAKDRSGNTIYF
-	TRBV12-3/TRBV12-4	-	TRBJ1-1	TGTGCCAGCTGTCGTATGGGGGGAAGAGGTGAAGCTTTCTTT	CASCRMGGRGEAFF